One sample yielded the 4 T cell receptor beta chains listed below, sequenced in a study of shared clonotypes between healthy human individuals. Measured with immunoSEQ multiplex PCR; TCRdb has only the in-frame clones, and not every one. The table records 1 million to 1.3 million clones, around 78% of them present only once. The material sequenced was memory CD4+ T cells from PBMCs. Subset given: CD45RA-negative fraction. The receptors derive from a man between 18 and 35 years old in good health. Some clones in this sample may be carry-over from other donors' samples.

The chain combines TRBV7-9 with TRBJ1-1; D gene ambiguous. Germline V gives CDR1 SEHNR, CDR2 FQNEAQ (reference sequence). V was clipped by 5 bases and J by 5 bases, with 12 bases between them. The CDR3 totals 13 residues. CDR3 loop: CASSRESGTEAFF. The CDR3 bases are TGTGCCAGCAGCCGGGAGTCCGGGACTGAAGCTTTCTTT.

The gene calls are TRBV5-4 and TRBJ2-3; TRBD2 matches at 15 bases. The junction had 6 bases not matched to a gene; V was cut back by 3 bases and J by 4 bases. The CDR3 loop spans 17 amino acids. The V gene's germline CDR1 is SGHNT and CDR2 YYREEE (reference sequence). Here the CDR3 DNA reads TGTGCCAGCAGCTCGGGACTAGCGGGAGGCCCGGCAGATACGCAGTATTTT. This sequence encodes CASSSGLAGGPADTQYF.

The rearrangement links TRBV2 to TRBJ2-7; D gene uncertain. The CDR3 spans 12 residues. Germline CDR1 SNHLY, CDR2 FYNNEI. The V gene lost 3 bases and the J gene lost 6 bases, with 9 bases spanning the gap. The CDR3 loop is CASSDVSGEQYF. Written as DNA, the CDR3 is TGTGCCAGCAGTGACGTCTCTGGCGAGCAGTACTTC.

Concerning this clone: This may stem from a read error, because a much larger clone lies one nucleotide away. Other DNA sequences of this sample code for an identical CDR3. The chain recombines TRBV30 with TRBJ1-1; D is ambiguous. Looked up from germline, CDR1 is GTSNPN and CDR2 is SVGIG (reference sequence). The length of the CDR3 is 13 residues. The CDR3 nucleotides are TGTGCCTGGGACTGGAACATGAACACTGAGGCTTTCTTT. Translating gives CAWDWNMNTEAFF.